This T cell receptor (beta chain) was sequenced for a study of T cell responses to AZD1222 COVID-19 vaccine. The protocol was immunoSEQ multiplex PCR, while the TCRdb copy is restricted to in-frame clones and leaves out a portion. The repertoire holds around 170,000 clones, with less than 95% as singletons. Germline-derived CDR1 and CDR2 are ENHRY and SYGVKD. Trimming removed 8 bases from V and 4 bases from J; junction bases left unmatched: 11. This CDR3 region has 15 residues. The sequenced sample was peripheral blood, obtained on day 0 of AZD1222 vaccination. The receptor was derived from an adult in good health. The gene calls are TRBV10-3 and TRBJ2-3; 8 bases line up with TRBD1. Here the CDR3 DNA reads TGTGCCATCCTTATCGACAGGGGTGTTTCAGATACGCAGTATTTT. Translating gives CAILIDRGVSDTQYF.